These 26 T cell receptor beta chains share one sample of origin, sequenced in a study of blood T cell repertoires in COVID-19. TCRdb keeps only in-frame clones here, not all; method: immunoSEQ multiplex PCR. The data show approximately 180,000 clones, around 87% seen once. Sequences were obtained from peripheral blood. These receptors were obtained from a woman aged 70 to 79 with COVID-19, enrolled during active disease.

The chain links TRBV6-2 or TRBV6-3 to TRBJ2-1; 15 positions match TRBD2. CDR1 is MNHEY, CDR2 SVGEGT, per germline. With 6 bases clipped from V and 3 bases from J, the junction kept 9 bases outside the gene matches. The CDR3 is 18 residues long. CDR3 DNA: TGTGCCAGCAGCCTCGGACTAGCGGGAGGGCCTAGCTACAATGAGCAGTTCTTC. Translated, it gives CASSLGLAGGPSYNEQFF.

The genes are TRBV4-1 and TRBJ1-2; D possibly corresponds to TRBD1 (6 bases). V lost 0 bases and J lost 2, with 10 bases in between. Germline V CDR1 and CDR2: MGHRA, YSYEKL. The CDR3 length is 15 residues. The CDR3 sequence: CASSQERQANYGYTF. CDR3 nucleotide sequence: TGCGCCAGCAGCCAAGAACGACAGGCGAACTATGGCTACACCTTC.

This CDR3 reads CASSFRGGFTDTQYF. Written as DNA, the CDR3 is TGTGCCAGCAGTTTTAGAGGGGGCTTCACAGATACGCAGTATTTT. The chain links TRBV27 to TRBJ2-3, with TRBD1 matching 7 bases. V was clipped by 3 bases and J by 2 bases; unmatched bases: 5. Germline V gene sequence: CDR1 MNHEY, CDR2 SMNVEV (reference sequence). The CDR3 loop spans 15 amino acids.

This clone was recorded once. The chain carries TRBV7-9 and TRBJ2-1; 11 bases match TRBD2. V trimming: 2 bases; J trimming: 1 base; junction bases outside the gene matches: 7. Germline CDR1 SEHNR, CDR2 FQNEAQ (reference sequence). The CDR3 runs to 18 residues. The CDR3 DNA reads TGTGCCAGCAGCTTATCAGCTCTAGCGGGAGGTTCCTACAATGAGCAGTTCTTC. Translation: CASSLSALAGGSYNEQFF.

V and J are TRBV5-1 and TRBJ2-5; D uncertain. The CDR3 extends over 16 amino acids. CDR1 SGHRS and CDR2 YFSETQ come from the germline V gene. Trimming took 3 bases from V and 1 from J, leaving 16 bases between them. CDR3 coding DNA: TGCGCCAGCAGCTCCCCCCTCACAGACCGCCAAGAGACCCAGTACTTC. Encoded protein: CASSSPLTDRQETQYF. The whole variable domain, remainder taken from reference TRBV5-1 and TRBJ2-5, is KAGVTQTPRYLIKTRGQQVTLSCSPISGHRSVSWYQQTPGQGLQFLFEYFSETQRNKGNFPGRFSGRQFSNSRSEMNVSTLELGDSALYLCASSSPLTDRQETQYFGPGTRLLVL.

The chain employs TRBV10-3 and TRBJ2-5; maybe TRBD2 (6 bases). CDR1 is ENHRY, CDR2 SYGVKD, per germline. The CDR3 is 13 residues long. Trimming removed 6 bases from V and 1 base from J, with 9 bases in between. The CDR3 DNA is TGTGCCATCAGGGGGGGTAGCCAAGAGACCCAGTACTTC. This sequence encodes CAIRGGSQETQYF.

A single count supports this clone. This chain links TRBV7-3 with TRBJ2-7; D call uncertain. This CDR3 region has 15 residues. Trimming stripped 11 bases from V and 1 base from J, with 21 bases between. The germline gives CDR1 SGHTA, CDR2 FQGTGA. The DNA for the CDR3 is TGTGCCGCACTACAACACCCCAATAGATCCTACGAGCAGTACTTC. It specifies CAALQHPNRSYEQYF.

V usage is TRBV10-3 and J usage is TRBJ2-1; 9 nucleotides align to TRBD1. V shed 6 bases and J 0 bases; nucleotides not matched to a gene: 12. The CDR3 sequence is 18 residues long. Germline V CDR1 and CDR2: ENHRY, SYGVKD. The CDR3 here is CAIRRTGAGAVSYNEQFF. Here the CDR3 DNA reads TGTGCCATCAGAAGGACAGGGGCAGGAGCGGTCTCCTACAATGAGCAGTTCTTC.

This clone was seen only once. The chain couples TRBV28 to TRBJ1-4; unclear D gene. The V gene lost 7 bases and the J gene lost 0 bases, with 12 bases spanning the gap. There are 15 residues in the CDR3. Germline CDR1 reads MDHEN; CDR2 reads SYDVKM. CDR3 sequence: CASKASTPTNEKLFF. CDR3 sequence (DNA): TGTGCCAGCAAGGCGTCGACACCAACTAATGAAAAACTGTTTTTT.

This chain joins TRBV12-3 or TRBV12-4 and TRBJ1-2, with 7 nucleotides matching TRBD1. V shed 3 bases, J shed 7 bases, and the junction held 5 bases outside the gene matches. The CDR3 covers 13 residues. The chain's CDR3 is CASSFEGATGYTF. DNA of the CDR3: TGTGCCAGCAGTTTCGAGGGGGCCACTGGCTACACCTTC.

CDR3 sequence: CASSLTSQNEQYF. DNA for the CDR3: TGTGCCAGCAGCTTAACGTCCCAGAACGAGCAGTACTTC. The chain carries TRBV7-3 and TRBJ2-7; no reliable D call. Deletions cut 0 bases from V and 5 bases from J, with 8 bases between. CDR3 length: 13 residues. The germline CDR1 and CDR2 sequences are SGHTA and FQGTGA.

This chain uses TRBV28 with TRBJ1-1; no reliable D call. The ends were cut back, 2 bases at V and 0 bases at J, with 13 bases in the middle. CDR1 is MDHEN and CDR2 is SYDVKM in the germline V gene. The CDR3 runs to 16 residues. The CDR3, as DNA: TGTGCCAGCAGTTTAGTACGCCAGTCAATGAACACTGAAGCTTTCTTT. This translates into CASSLVRQSMNTEAFF.

J is TRBJ1-2 and V is TRBV9, with TRBD1 matching 9 bases. CDR1 is SGDLS, CDR2 YYNGEE, per germline. The V and J ends lost 0 bases and 5 bases, in that order; junction bases with no gene match: 8. CDR3 length: 16 residues. DNA of the CDR3: TGTGCCAGCAGCGTAGGTCCGACAGGGGGGTTTTATGGCTACACCTTC. Its translation is CASSVGPTGGFYGYTF.

The sample holds a few counts of this clone. The rearrangement joins TRBV7-3 to TRBJ2-5; possible D gene TRBD2, 5 bases. V shed 6 bases and J shed 5 bases, with 13 bases lying between them. The CDR3 is made up of 13 amino acids. CDR1 is SGHTA, CDR2 FQGTGA, per germline. The CDR3 is CASRSRPGETQYF. The CDR3 DNA reads as TGTGCCAGCAGAAGTAGGCCGGGGGAGACCCAGTACTTC.

V and J are TRBV6-6 and TRBJ2-2; 7 bases match TRBD2. V was pared by 0 bases and J by 4 bases, with 5 bases of the junction left unmatched. This CDR3 has 16 amino acids. CDR1 is MNHNY and CDR2 is SVGAGI in the germline V gene (reference sequence). The DNA for the CDR3 is TGTGCCAGCAGTTACTCGGGAGGGGCTTCCACCGGGGAGCTGTTTTTT. This codes for CASSYSGGASTGELFF.

The rearrangement uses TRBV30 and TRBJ2-2; TRBD2 aligns across 7 bases. V shed 3 bases, J shed 3 bases, and the junction held 7 bases outside the gene matches. The germline CDR1 and CDR2 sequences are GTSNPN and SVGIG (reference sequence). The CDR3 is 15 residues long. CDR3 nucleotide sequence: TGTGCCTGGAGAGGGGAGGGAAGGGACACCGGGGAGCTGTTTTTT. This encodes CAWRGEGRDTGELFF.

The chain couples TRBV16 to TRBJ1-1; D is undetermined. Per the germline V gene, CDR1 is KGHSY and CDR2 is FQNENV. V was shortened by 0 bases and J by 10 bases, with 9 bases between the two germline ends. The CDR3 consists of 12 residues. In DNA form, the CDR3 reads TGTGCCAGCAGCCAATCTGATGGCCCAGCTTTCTTT. Protein product: CASSQSDGPAFF.

The chain combines TRBV5-1 with TRBJ2-7; TRBD1 aligns across 7 bases. The germline gives CDR1 SGHRS, CDR2 YFSETQ. V shed 3 bases and J 2 bases; nucleotides not matched to a gene: 8. The CDR3 sequence is 15 residues long. The CDR3 region is CASSSRDSNTYEQYF. CDR3 DNA sequence: TGCGCCAGCAGCTCCCGGGACAGTAACACCTACGAGCAGTACTTC.

The rearrangement links TRBV28 to TRBJ1-2; the D gene is possibly TRBD1 (6 bases). The germline CDR1 and CDR2 sequences are MDHEN and SYDVKM. This CDR3 has 13 amino acids. V gave up 6 bases and J gave up 6 bases, with 14 bases separating them. CDR3 residues: CASSEQGLDGYTF. In DNA form, the CDR3 reads TGTGCCAGCAGCGAGCAGGGGTTAGATGGCTACACCTTC.

The chain has TRBV29-1 and TRBJ1-4; D gene unclear. V gave up 7 bases and J gave up 7 bases, with 16 bases separating them. The V gene's germline CDR1 is SQVTM and CDR2 ANQGSEA. CDR3 length: 13 amino acids. The CDR3 DNA is TGCAGCGCCAGCGCCGGGTTCGGTGAAAAACTGTTTTTT. This codes for CSASAGFGEKLFF.

This chain joins TRBV5-1 and TRBJ2-1, with 8 bases fitting TRBD2. The CDR3 is made up of 16 amino acids. J was trimmed by 5 bases and V by 6 bases; bases with no gene match: 13. Germline lookup yields CDR1 SGHRS and CDR2 YFSETQ. DNA of the CDR3: TGCGCCAGCACCTCAACGGTTAGCGGGATTCACAATGAGCAGTTCTTC. This codes for CASTSTVSGIHNEQFF.

J is TRBJ1-2 and V is TRBV19; 8 bases are shared with TRBD1. The CDR3 totals 15 residues. Germline V gene data show CDR1 as LNHDA and CDR2 as SQIVND (reference sequence). Losses at the gene ends were 1 base for V and 5 bases for J; bases not matched to a gene: 6. CDR3 sequence (DNA): TGTGCCAGTAGTATAGGGGACAGGCGACCATATGGCTACACCTTC. Its translation: CASSIGDRRPYGYTF.

The rearrangement joins TRBV6-5 to TRBJ2-4, with D perhaps matching TRBD1 (6 bases). The germline V gene has CDR1 MNHEY and CDR2 SVGAGI. V lost 7 bases to trimming and J lost 5 bases, with 12 bases between them. The CDR3 loop spans 13 amino acids. The CDR3 DNA is TGTGCCAGCACGCGACGGACAGAAAACATTCAGTACTTC. Protein product: CASTRRTENIQYF.

CDR3 amino acids: CASSFRTGTSNQPQHF. CDR3 coding DNA: TGTGCCAGTAGTTTCAGGACAGGGACCAGCAATCAGCCCCAGCATTTT. The chain uses TRBV19 and TRBJ1-5, with 8 bases lining up with TRBD1. This CDR3 contains 16 residues. Germline-derived CDR1 and CDR2 are LNHDA and SQIVND (reference sequence). V dropped 5 bases and J dropped 1; count of bases not matched to a gene: 7.

The chain links TRBV11-2 to TRBJ1-1, with 7 bases that match TRBD1. The germline gives CDR1 SGHAT, CDR2 FQNNGV. The V and J ends lost 2 bases and 5 bases, in that order; junction bases with no gene match: 5. The CDR3 is 14 amino acids. The CDR3 nucleotides are TGTGCCAGCAGCTTACCAGGGGGTAAGACTGAAGCTTTCTTT. It yields the protein CASSLPGGKTEAFF.

This rearrangement joins TRBV10-3 to TRBJ2-3; 12 positions agree with TRBD2. The length of the CDR3 is 15 residues. CDR1 and CDR2 from the germline V gene are ENHRY and SYGVKD. J was trimmed by 4 bases and V by 2 bases; bases with no gene match: 1. The chain's CDR3 is CAISEPSGRADTQYF. Written as DNA, the CDR3 is TGTGCCATCAGTGAGCCTAGCGGGAGGGCAGATACGCAGTATTTT.